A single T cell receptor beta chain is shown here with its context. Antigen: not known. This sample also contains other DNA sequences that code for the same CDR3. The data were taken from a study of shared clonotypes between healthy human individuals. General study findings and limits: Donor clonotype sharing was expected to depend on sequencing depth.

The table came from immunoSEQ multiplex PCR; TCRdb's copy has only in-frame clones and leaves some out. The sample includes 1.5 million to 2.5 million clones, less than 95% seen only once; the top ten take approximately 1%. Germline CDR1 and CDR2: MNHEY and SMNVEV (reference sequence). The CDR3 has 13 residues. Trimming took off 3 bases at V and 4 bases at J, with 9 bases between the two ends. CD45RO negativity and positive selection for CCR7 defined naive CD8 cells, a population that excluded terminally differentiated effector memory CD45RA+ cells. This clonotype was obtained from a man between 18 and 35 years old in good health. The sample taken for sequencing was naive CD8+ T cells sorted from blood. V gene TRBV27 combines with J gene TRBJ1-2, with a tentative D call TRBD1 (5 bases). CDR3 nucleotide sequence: TGTGCCAGCAGTTTCGGGGGATCCTATGGCTACACCTTC. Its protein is CASSFGGSYGYTF.